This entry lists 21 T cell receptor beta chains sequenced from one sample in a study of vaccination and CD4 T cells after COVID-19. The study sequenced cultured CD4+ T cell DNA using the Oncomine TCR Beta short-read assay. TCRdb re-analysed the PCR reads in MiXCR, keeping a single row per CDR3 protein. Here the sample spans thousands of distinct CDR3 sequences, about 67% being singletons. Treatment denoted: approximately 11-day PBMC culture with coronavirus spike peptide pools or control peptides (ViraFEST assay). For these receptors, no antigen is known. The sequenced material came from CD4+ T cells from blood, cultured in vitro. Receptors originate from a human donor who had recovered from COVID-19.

The CDR3 spells CASKDRSGQPQHF. CDR3 bases: TGTGCCAGCAAGGACAGATCAGGTCAGCCCCAGCATTTT. This chain uses TRBV6-1 with TRBJ1-5; D may be TRBD1 (6 bases). The CDR3 spans 13 residues. Germline V gene sequence: CDR1 MNHNS, CDR2 SASEGT. V was trimmed by 7 bases and J by 6 bases, leaving 13 bases between them.

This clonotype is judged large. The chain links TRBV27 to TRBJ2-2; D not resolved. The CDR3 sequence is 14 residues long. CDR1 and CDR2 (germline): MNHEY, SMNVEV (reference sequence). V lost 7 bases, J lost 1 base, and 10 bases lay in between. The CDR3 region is CASMLGRNTGELFF. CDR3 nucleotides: TGTGCCAGCATGTTAGGCAGGAACACCGGGGAGCTGTTTTTT.

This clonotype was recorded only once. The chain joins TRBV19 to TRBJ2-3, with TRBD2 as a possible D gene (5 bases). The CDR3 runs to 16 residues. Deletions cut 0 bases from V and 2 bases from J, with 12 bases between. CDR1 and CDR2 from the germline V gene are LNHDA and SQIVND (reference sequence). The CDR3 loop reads CASSIDQDFITDTQYF. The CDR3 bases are TGTGCCAGTAGTATAGATCAGGACTTTATCACAGATACGCAGTATTTT.

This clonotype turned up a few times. The CDR3 protein is CASSELAGEDEQYF. The DNA of the CDR3 is TGTGCCAGCAGTGAACTAGCGGGAGAAGACGAGCAGTACTTC. The chain combines TRBV2 with TRBJ2-7, with 10 nucleotides matching TRBD2. CDR3 size: 14 residues. Germline CDR1 and CDR2: SNHLY and FYNNEI. Trimming cost V 2 bases and J 5 bases; bases outside gene matches: 3.

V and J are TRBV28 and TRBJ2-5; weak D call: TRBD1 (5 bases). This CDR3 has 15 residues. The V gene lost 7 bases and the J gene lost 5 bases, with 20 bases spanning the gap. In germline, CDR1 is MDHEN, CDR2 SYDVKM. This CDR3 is CASTGPPLKGETQYF. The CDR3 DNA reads TGTGCCAGCACAGGGCCACCTCTAAAGGGGGAGACCCAGTACTTC.

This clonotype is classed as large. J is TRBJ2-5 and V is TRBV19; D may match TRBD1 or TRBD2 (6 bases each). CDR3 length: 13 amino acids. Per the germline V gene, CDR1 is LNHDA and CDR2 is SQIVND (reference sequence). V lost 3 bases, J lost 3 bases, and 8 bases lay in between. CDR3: CASSIGGEETQYF. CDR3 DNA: TGTGCCAGTAGTATCGGGGGCGAAGAGACCCAGTACTTC.

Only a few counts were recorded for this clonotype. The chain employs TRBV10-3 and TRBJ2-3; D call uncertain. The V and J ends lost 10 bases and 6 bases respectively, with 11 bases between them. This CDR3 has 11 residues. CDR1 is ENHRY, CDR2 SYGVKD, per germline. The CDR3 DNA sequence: TGTGCCACCAACCTCGGGGATACGCAGTATTTT. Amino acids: CATNLGDTQYF.

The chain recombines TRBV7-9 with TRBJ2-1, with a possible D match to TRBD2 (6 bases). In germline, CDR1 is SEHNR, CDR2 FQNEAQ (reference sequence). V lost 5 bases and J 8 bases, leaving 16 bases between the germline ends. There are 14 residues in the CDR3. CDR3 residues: CASSPWQGGDEQFF. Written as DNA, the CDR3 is TGTGCCAGCAGCCCTTGGCAGGGAGGCGATGAGCAGTTCTTC.

The CDR3 DNA reads as TGTGCCAGCAGTAAGGACAGGGACTATGGCTACACCTTC. Amino acid sequence: CASSKDRDYGYTF. The chain uses TRBV2 and TRBJ1-2, with 8 bases matching TRBD1. Unmatched junction bases numbered 2, after V lost 5 bases and J lost 3 bases. Germline CDR1 and CDR2: SNHLY and FYNNEI. This CDR3 contains 13 residues.

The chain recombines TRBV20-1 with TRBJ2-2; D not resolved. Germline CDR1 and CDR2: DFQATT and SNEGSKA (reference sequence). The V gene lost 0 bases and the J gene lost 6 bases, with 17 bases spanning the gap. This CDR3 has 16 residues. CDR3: CSARDFASFKAGELFF. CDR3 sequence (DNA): TGCAGTGCTAGAGATTTCGCTAGTTTTAAGGCCGGGGAGCTGTTTTTT.

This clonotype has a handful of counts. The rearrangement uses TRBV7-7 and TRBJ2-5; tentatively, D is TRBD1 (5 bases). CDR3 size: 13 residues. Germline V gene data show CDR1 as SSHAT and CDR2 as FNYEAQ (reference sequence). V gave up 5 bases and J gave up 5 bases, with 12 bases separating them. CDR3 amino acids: CASSPGIWETQYF. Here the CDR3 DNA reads TGTGCCAGCAGCCCAGGGATCTGGGAGACCCAGTACTTC.

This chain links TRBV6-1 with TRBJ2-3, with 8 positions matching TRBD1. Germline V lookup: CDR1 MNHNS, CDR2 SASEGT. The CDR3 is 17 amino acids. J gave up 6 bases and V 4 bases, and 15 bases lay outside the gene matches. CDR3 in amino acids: CASSGSARGLRFDTQYF. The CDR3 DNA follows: TGTGCCAGCAGTGGGTCGGCCAGGGGGCTTAGATTTGATACGCAGTATTTT.

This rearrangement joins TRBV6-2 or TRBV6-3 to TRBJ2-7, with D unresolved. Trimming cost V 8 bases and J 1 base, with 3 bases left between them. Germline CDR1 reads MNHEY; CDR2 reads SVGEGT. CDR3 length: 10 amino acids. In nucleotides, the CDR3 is TGTGCCAGCGCATCCTACGAGCAGTACTTC. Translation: CASASYEQYF.

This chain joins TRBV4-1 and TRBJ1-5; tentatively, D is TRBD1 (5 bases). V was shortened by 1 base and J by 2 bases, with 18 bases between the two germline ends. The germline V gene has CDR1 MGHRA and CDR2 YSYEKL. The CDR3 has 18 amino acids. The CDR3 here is CASSQVPDTSRGNQPQHF. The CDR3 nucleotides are TGCGCCAGCAGCCAAGTCCCGGACACCTCAAGGGGCAATCAGCCCCAGCATTTT.

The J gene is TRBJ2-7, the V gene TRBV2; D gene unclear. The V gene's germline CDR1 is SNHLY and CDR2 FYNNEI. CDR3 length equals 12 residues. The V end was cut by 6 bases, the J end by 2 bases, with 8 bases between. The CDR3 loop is CASRYPPYEQYF. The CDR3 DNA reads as TGTGCCAGCAGGTACCCCCCCTACGAGCAGTACTTC.

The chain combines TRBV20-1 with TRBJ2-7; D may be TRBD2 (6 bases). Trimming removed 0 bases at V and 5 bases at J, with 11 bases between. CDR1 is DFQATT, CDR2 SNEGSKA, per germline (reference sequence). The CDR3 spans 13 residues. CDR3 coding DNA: TGCAGTGCTAGAGATCGCTGGAGGGACGAGCAGTACTTC. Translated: CSARDRWRDEQYF.

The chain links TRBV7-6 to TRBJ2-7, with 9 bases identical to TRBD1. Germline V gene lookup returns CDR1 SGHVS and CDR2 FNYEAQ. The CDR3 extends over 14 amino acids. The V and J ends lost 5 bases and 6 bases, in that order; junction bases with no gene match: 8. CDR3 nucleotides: TGTGCCAGCAGCCCCGGGACAGGGTCGGGCGAGCAGTACTTC. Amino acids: CASSPGTGSGEQYF.

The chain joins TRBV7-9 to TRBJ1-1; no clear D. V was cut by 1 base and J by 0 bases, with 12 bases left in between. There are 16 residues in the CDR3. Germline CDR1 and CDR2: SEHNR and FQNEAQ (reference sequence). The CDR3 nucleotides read TGTGCCAGCAGCTTAGATGTCGGCAGCATGAACACTGAAGCTTTCTTT. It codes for CASSLDVGSMNTEAFF.

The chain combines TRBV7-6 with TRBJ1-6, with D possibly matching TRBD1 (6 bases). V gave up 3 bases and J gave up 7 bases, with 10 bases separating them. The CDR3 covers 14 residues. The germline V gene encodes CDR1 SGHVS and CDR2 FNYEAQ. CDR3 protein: CASSLDRLNSPLHF. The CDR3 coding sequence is TGTGCCAGCAGCTTGGACAGACTCAATTCACCCCTCCACTTT.

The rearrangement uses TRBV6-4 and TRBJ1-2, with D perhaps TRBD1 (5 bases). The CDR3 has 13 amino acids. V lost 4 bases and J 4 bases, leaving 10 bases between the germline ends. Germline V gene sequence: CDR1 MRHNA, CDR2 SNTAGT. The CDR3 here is CASSASGGYGYTF. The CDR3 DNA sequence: TGTGCCAGCAGTGCGTCCGGGGGCTATGGCTACACCTTC.

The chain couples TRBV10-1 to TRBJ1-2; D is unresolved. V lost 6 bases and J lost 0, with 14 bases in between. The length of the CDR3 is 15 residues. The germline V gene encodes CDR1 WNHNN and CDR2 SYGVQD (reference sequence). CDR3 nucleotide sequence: TGCGCCAGCAGGGAACTGACACCTGCTAACTATGGCTACACCTTC. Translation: CASRELTPANYGYTF.